This TCR beta chain was documented in a study of cytomegalovirus exposure and HLA in healthy donors. Study outcomes and limitations: It was shown in a later analysis that HLA-associated TCR beta chains were more clonally expanded than other, equally common chains.

Both 60 Vbeta primers and 13 Jbeta primers went into the PCR. Clones were read by immunoSEQ multiplex PCR, and TCRdb kept only the in-frame ones, dropping some. Of 150,000 or so clones listed, over 60% were seen once; the top ten hold about 0.8%. As for this clone: Its target is unknown.

This CDR3 has 14 residues. The germline V gene encodes CDR1 SGHRS and CDR2 YFSETQ. Trimming stripped 2 bases from V and 7 bases from J, with 13 bases between. Healthy individuals who donated bone marrow served as the donors. The sequencing sample was made of PBMCs. This chain links TRBV5-1 with TRBJ2-1; tentatively, D is TRBD2 (6 bases). The sequence was collected from a female donor in good health and CMV-seronegative. The CDR3 DNA sequence: TGCGCCAGCAGCTTTAGCGGAGTCACGAATGAGCAGTTCTTC. Protein sequence: CASSFSGVTNEQFF.